Following are 7 T cell receptor beta chains from one sample sequenced in a study of T cells in Graves' hyperthyroidism and ophthalmopathy. Researchers took RNA transcripts and amplified the TCR beta CDR3 regions from them. TCR CDR3 regions were first amplified by RT-PCR with HTBI primers. TCRdb re-called the multiplex PCR reads with MiXCR, one entry per CDR3 protein. The repertoire has 140,000 or so distinct CDR3 sequences, approximately 20% of them found once; the top ten carry more than 65%. The material sequenced was blood. Receptors originate from a woman aged 45-65 years with Graves' hyperthyroidism that later progressed to Graves' ophthalmopathy.

This clonotype showed up many times. The CDR3 bases are TGCGCCAGCAGCTTGCCCCCCTATAGCAATCAGCCCCAGCATTTT. The encoded protein is CASSLPPYSNQPQHF. The chain couples TRBV5-1 to TRBJ1-5; D ambiguous. The V gene's germline CDR1 is SGHRS and CDR2 YFSETQ. The V end was cut by 1 base, the J end by 0 bases, with 8 bases between. The CDR3 loop spans 15 amino acids.

In nucleotides, the CDR3 is TGCGCCAGCAGCCAATCGTTCCCCTATGGCTACACCTTC. Translation gives CASSQSFPYGYTF. The V gene is TRBV4-1, the J gene TRBJ1-2; D not certain. The CDR3 is made up of 13 amino acids. The V and J ends lost 2 bases and 4 bases respectively, with 8 bases between them. The germline V gene encodes CDR1 MGHRA and CDR2 YSYEKL.

With respect to this clonotype: One base away lies a much larger clone, so this may be a sequencing read error. The chain combines TRBV7-2 with TRBJ1-5; 7 nucleotides line up with TRBD1. The CDR3 has 15 amino acids. With V trimmed by 5 bases and J by 6 bases, 10 bases remained unmatched. Germline V CDR1 and CDR2: SGHTA, FQGNSA. The CDR3 region is CASSRGQCTSQPQHF. CDR3 bases: TGTGCCAGCAGCAGGGGACAGTGTACCAGTCAGCCCCAGCATTTT.

The V and J genes are TRBV5-5 and TRBJ2-1; 8 nucleotides match TRBD1. The V gene end was trimmed by 5 bases and the J gene end by 6 bases; junction bases not matched to a gene: 10. The CDR3 runs 15 residues. Germline loops: CDR1 SGHKS, CDR2 YYEKEE (reference sequence). The CDR3 loop reads CASRRDRGGVNEQFF. Written as DNA, the CDR3 is TGTGCCAGCAGACGCGACAGGGGAGGTGTCAATGAGCAGTTCTTC. The full variable domain, with the rest looked up from reference TRBV5-5 and TRBJ2-1, is DAGVTQSPTHLIKTRGQQVTLRCSPISGHKSVSWYQQVLGQGPQFIFQYYEKEERGRGNFPDRFSARQFPNYSSELNVNALLLGDSALYLCASRRDRGGVNEQFFGPGTRLTVL.

This clonotype was found many times. The rearrangement links TRBV19 to TRBJ2-3; D possibly matches TRBD1 or TRBD2 (5 bases each). Trimming removed 6 bases from V and 1 base from J, with 11 bases in between. From germline, CDR1 is LNHDA and CDR2 SQIVND (reference sequence). The CDR3 has 14 amino acids. The CDR3 DNA is TGTGCCAGTAGCTCGGGACGCCGCACAGATACGCAGTATTTT. Protein sequence: CASSSGRRTDTQYF.

This clonotype was seen ten or more times. The genes are TRBV28 and TRBJ2-1, with 7 bases matching TRBD2. The CDR3 length is 16 residues. Germline trimming cut 5 bases from V and 5 bases from J; bases unmatched to any gene: 12. CDR1 is MDHEN, CDR2 SYDVKM, per germline. In DNA, the CDR3 is TGTGCCAGCAGTCCCTCCAGTTGGGACTATAACAATGAGCAGTTCTTC. The encoded protein is CASSPSSWDYNNEQFF. The complete variable domain, with remaining parts taken from reference TRBV28 and TRBJ2-1, reads DVKVTQSSRYLVKRTGEKVFLECVQDMDHENMFWYRQDPGLGLRLIYFSYDVKMKEKGDIPEGYSVSREKKERFSLILESASTNQTSMYLCASSPSSWDYNNEQFFGPGTRLTVL.

This clonotype was detected only a few times. A much larger clone differs by one base, so this may be a read error. The CDR3 DNA is TGTGCCAACAGCCACAGGGTAGGTTATGAAGCTTTCTTT. This gives the protein CANSHRVGYEAFF. The chain joins TRBV27 to TRBJ1-1; D might be TRBD1 (6 bases). The CDR3 covers 13 residues. Germline CDR1 and CDR2: MNHEY and SMNVEV (reference sequence). V dropped 10 bases and J dropped 7 bases, with 19 bases sitting between them.